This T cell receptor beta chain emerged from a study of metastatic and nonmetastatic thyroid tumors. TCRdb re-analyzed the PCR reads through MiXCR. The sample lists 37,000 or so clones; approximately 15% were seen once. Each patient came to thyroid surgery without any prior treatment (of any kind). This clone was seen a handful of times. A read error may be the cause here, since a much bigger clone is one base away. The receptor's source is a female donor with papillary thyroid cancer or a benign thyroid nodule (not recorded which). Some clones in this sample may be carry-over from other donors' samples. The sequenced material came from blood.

Written as DNA, the CDR3 is TGCAGTGCTAGCCCTAGCGTGAGTAGGGCCAAAAACATTCAGTACTTC. It yields the protein CSASPSVSRAKNIQYF. The chain uses TRBV20-1 and TRBJ2-4; possibly TRBD2 for D (6 bases). Per the germline V gene, CDR1 is DFQATT and CDR2 is SNEGSKA (reference sequence). Between the trimmed V and J ends, which lost 3 bases and 1 base, there was a span of 16 bases. This CDR3 spans 16 amino acids.